This T cell receptor beta chain was documented in a study of blood T cell repertoires in COVID-19. Study-level information: Some COVID-19 samples were acute and others convalescent; all came from the United States, Italy and Spain. In each case, the material was cDNA or gDNA derived from T cells, B-cell-depleted T cells, or PBMCs.

With termini counted, the CDR3 has 13 amino acids. In germline, CDR1 is SGHVS, CDR2 FNYEAQ. In the authors' workflow: Amplification from reference gene primers served as the basis for estimated nucleated cell counts. Here immunoSEQ multiplex PCR was the method, and the copy in TCRdb shows in-frame clones only, minus some. Clone size and the V and J calls come from that table; the DNA yielded D and trimming. The data contain around 620,000 clones, 70% to 90% of them singletons. Concerning this clone: Since the CDR3 does not end with the conserved phenylalanine or tryptophan, this likely comes from a read error. The limits of the CDR3 on the DNA are not certain, so only TCRdb's listed CDR3 is given.

This receptor was identified in a woman aged 18-29 years with acute or convalescent COVID-19. Sequencing input: peripheral blood. The V and J genes are TRBV7-6 and TRBJ1-1; TRBD1 is taken as the D call from the table, unchecked against the DNA. This CDR3 reads CASSHPDRGRPRA.